Sequencing of this T cell receptor (beta chain) was carried out in a study of shared T cell receptors in the human thymus. This CDR3 contains 13 residues. V lost 10 bases to trimming and J lost 5 bases; unmatched junction nucleotides: 11. CDR1 MRHNA and CDR2 SNTAGT come from the germline V gene. In its sample, this clone was seen a few times. Profiled with immunoSEQ multiplex PCR; TCRdb holds only in-frame clones, not every one. The sample lists roughly 700,000 clones; 88% were seen once. Separately, the same data were catalogued under a study of human thymus T cells.

The rearrangement uses TRBV6-4 and TRBJ2-7; the match to TRBD1 covers 7 bases. The source material was thymocytes. This receptor was taken from a boy younger than two with a congenital heart defect. CDR3 in amino acids: CAKQDRVGNEQYF. The CDR3 nucleotides are TGTGCCAAACAAGACAGGGTCGGCAACGAGCAGTACTTC.